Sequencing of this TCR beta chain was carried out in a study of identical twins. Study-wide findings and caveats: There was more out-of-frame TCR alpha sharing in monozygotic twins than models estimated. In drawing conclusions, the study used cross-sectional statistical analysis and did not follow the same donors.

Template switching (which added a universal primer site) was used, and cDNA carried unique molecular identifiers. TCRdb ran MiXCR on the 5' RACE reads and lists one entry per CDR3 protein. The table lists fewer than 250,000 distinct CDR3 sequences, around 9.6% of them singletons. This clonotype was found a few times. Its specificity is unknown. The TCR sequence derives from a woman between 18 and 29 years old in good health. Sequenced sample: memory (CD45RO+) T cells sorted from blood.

The CDR3 nucleotides read TGCGCCAGCAACGAGGGTGGAGATACGCAGTATTTT. Protein product: CASNEGGDTQYF. V usage is TRBV10-2 and J usage is TRBJ2-3; possible D gene TRBD2, 5 bases. CDR1 and CDR2 from the germline V gene are WSHSY and SAAADI. The CDR3 is 12 residues long. V lost 7 bases and J 5 bases, leaving 10 bases between the germline ends.